This T cell receptor (beta chain) was retrieved from a study of identical twins. TCRdb re-called the 5' RACE reads through MiXCR, storing one row per CDR3 protein. Among about 530,000 distinct CDR3 sequences listed, approximately 14% were seen once. Germline V gene data show CDR1 as ENHRY and CDR2 as SYGVKD. Trimming removed 11 bases at V and 2 bases at J, with 30 bases between. This CDR3 is built from 19 residues. These sequences were also reported in another study, on yellow fever vaccine responses in identical twins.

This chain connects TRBV10-3 to TRBJ2-2; possible D gene TRBD1, 6 bases. The clonotype originates from a woman under 30 in good health. The sample consisted of CD4+ T cells sorted from blood. CDR3 sequence (DNA): TGTGCCTCCCGGGACACTTTTTCTTCGGGGATTAAAAACACCGGGGAGCTGTTTTTT. Encoded protein: CASRDTFSSGIKNTGELFF.